The 20 T cell receptor beta chains given below trace back to one sample, sequenced in a study of CD8+ T cells in alopecia areata. Extraction of RNA preceded its reverse transcription into cDNA, which served as the sequencing template. Libraries were prepared by immunoSEQ multiplex PCR; TCRdb keeps only in-frame clonotypes and omits some of them. The profile shows more than 130,000 clones, around 82% of them singletons. Documented treatment: oral pan-JAK inhibitor, 5-10 mg twice daily. The specimen was CD8+ T cells sorted from blood, collected at week 4, from a patient treated with tofacitinib. Receptors originate from a human donor with alopecia areata.

The chain links TRBV15 to TRBJ2-7; TRBD1 matches 9 bases. CDR3 length: 14 amino acids. Losses at the gene ends were 5 bases for V and 4 bases for J; bases not matched to a gene: 6. CDR1 is LNHNV and CDR2 is YYDKDF in the germline V gene (reference sequence). CDR3 region: CATSGRDRAYEQYF. The CDR3 DNA follows: TGTGCCACCAGCGGCAGGGACAGGGCTTACGAGCAGTACTTC. Complete variable domain (other parts from reference TRBV15 and TRBJ2-7): DAMVIQNPRYQVTQFGKPVTLSCSQTLNHNVMYWYQQKSSQAPKLLFHYYDKDFNNEADTPDNFQSRRPNTSFCFLDIRSPGLGDTAMYLCATSGRDRAYEQYFGPGTRLTVT.

The gene calls are TRBV6-6 and TRBJ2-3, with D possibly being TRBD1 (5 bases). V was clipped by 3 bases and J by 4 bases, with 11 bases between them. Germline V CDR1 and CDR2: MNHNY, SVGAGI (reference sequence). The CDR3 has 14 amino acids. CDR3 nucleotide sequence: TGTGCCAGCAGTTATGCGGACATTCCAGATACGCAGTATTTT. Translation: CASSYADIPDTQYF.

The chain employs TRBV5-1 and TRBJ2-7; D is ambiguous. There are 11 residues in the CDR3. Between the trimmed V and J ends, which lost 0 bases and 5 bases, there was a span of 3 bases. CDR1 SGHRS and CDR2 YFSETQ come from the germline V gene. This CDR3 reads CASSLGDEQYF. The CDR3 DNA reads TGCGCCAGCAGCTTGGGTGACGAGCAGTACTTC.

This chain connects TRBV18 to TRBJ1-5; TRBD1 is a possible D gene (6 bases). The CDR3 has 14 amino acids. The V gene's germline CDR1 is KGHSH and CDR2 LQKENI. With 3 bases removed from V and 9 bases from J, the gap between germline ends came to 15 bases. CDR3 in DNA: TGTGCCAGCTCACCCCAAGAGGGGGAATGGCCCCAGCATTTT. Amino acids: CASSPQEGEWPQHF.

The chain recombines TRBV13 with TRBJ2-7, with D perhaps matching TRBD2 (5 bases). The CDR3 is 14 residues long. Trimming pared 5 bases from V and 3 bases from J, leaving 14 bases between. Germline values: CDR1 PRHDT, CDR2 FYEKMQ (reference sequence). CDR3 coding DNA: TGTGCCAGCAGCCCCGGACTGACTAACTACGAGCAGTACTTC. Amino acids: CASSPGLTNYEQYF.

The genes are TRBV5-1 and TRBJ2-3; D may correspond to TRBD1 or TRBD2 (5 bases each). CDR3 length equals 15 residues. V lost 4 bases, J lost 0 bases, and 12 bases lay in between. Germline CDR1 is SGHRS and CDR2 is YFSETQ. The CDR3: CASSGGSSSTDTQYF. The CDR3 DNA is TGCGCCAGCAGCGGGGGTTCATCTAGCACAGATACGCAGTATTTT. The variable domain in full, completed from reference TRBV5-1 and TRBJ2-3, reads KAGVTQTPRYLIKTRGQQVTLSCSPISGHRSVSWYQQTPGQGLQFLFEYFSETQRNKGNFPGRFSGRQFSNSRSEMNVSTLELGDSALYLCASSGGSSSTDTQYFGPGTRLTVL.

The chain links TRBV4-1 to TRBJ2-7; D call uncertain. Trimming pared 1 base from V and 5 bases from J, leaving 9 bases between. From germline, CDR1 is MGHRA and CDR2 YSYEKL. The CDR3 contains 13 residues. The CDR3 region is CASSQAPNDEQYF. The CDR3 DNA reads as TGCGCCAGCAGCCAAGCCCCAAACGACGAGCAGTACTTC.

The chain has TRBV29-1 and TRBJ2-1; D is unresolved. CDR3 length equals 13 residues. Germline CDR1 SQVTM, CDR2 ANQGSEA. V lost 6 bases to trimming and J lost 10 bases, with 19 bases between them. This CDR3 reads CSVPREVTGEQFF. CDR3 DNA: TGCAGCGTGCCCCGTGAGGTGACCGGGGAGCAGTTCTTC.

The chain links TRBV11-3 to TRBJ2-3; 7 nucleotides agree with TRBD1. Per the germline V gene, CDR1 is SGHNT and CDR2 is YENEEA. The CDR3 extends over 13 amino acids. The V gene end was trimmed by 6 bases and the J gene end by 5 bases; junction bases not matched to a gene: 5. CDR3 coding DNA: TGTGCCAGCAGAGGGGGCGCGGGAGATACGCAGTATTTT. Translation gives CASRGGAGDTQYF.

The gene calls are TRBV27 and TRBJ2-1; D not certain. The CDR3 totals 14 residues. Germline V gene data show CDR1 as MNHEY and CDR2 as SMNVEV (reference sequence). V was cut by 6 bases and J by 0 bases, with 9 bases left in between. This chain's CDR3 is CASSPMDSYNEQFF. The DNA for the CDR3 is TGTGCCAGCAGCCCCATGGACTCCTACAATGAGCAGTTCTTC.

This rearrangement joins TRBV7-9 to TRBJ2-7; TRBD2 is a possible D gene (5 bases). CDR3 length: 14 amino acids. Trimming took off 3 bases at V and 3 bases at J, with 12 bases between the two ends. Germline V gene data show CDR1 as SEHNR and CDR2 as FQNEAQ (reference sequence). CDR3 protein: CASSFDGSHYEQYF. In DNA, the CDR3 is TGTGCCAGCAGCTTTGATGGGAGCCACTACGAGCAGTACTTC.

This clone was recorded once. The rearrangement joins TRBV4-1 to TRBJ1-2, with TRBD1 matching 9 bases. J gave up 7 bases and V 3 bases, and 3 bases lay outside the gene matches. Per germline, CDR1 MGHRA and CDR2 YSYEKL. There are 13 residues in the CDR3. The CDR3 sequence is CASSHGTGIGYTF. The CDR3, as DNA: TGCGCCAGCAGCCACGGGACAGGGATTGGCTACACCTTC.

The chain carries TRBV7-2 and TRBJ2-1; the match to TRBD1 covers 10 bases. Germline values: CDR1 SGHTA, CDR2 FQGNSA. V was pared by 5 bases and J by 6 bases, with 7 bases of the junction left unmatched. The CDR3 has 15 residues. The CDR3 spells CASSPRDRGGNEQFF. The DNA for the CDR3 is TGTGCCAGCAGCCCCCGGGACAGGGGCGGCAATGAGCAGTTCTTC.

This clone was counted once. CDR3 residues: CASSENHLQHF. The CDR3, as DNA: TGTGCCAGCAGTGAAAATCATCTCCAGCATTTT. The chain joins TRBV6-1 to TRBJ1-5; D unclear. V lost 2 bases and J lost 12, with 8 bases in between. The length of the CDR3 is 11 residues. Germline V gene sequence: CDR1 MNHNS, CDR2 SASEGT.

J is TRBJ2-7 and V is TRBV7-6; 10 bases align to TRBD2. The V gene's germline CDR1 is SGHVS and CDR2 FNYEAQ. This CDR3 spans 15 amino acids. V was clipped by 5 bases and J by 4 bases; unmatched bases: 8. The CDR3 here is CASSPEAGGPYEQYF. The CDR3 nucleotides read TGTGCCAGCAGCCCTGAAGCGGGGGGGCCGTACGAGCAGTACTTC.

The chain carries TRBV7-9 and TRBJ2-6; possible D gene TRBD2, 6 bases. This CDR3 contains 16 residues. CDR1 and CDR2 from the germline V gene are SEHNR and FQNEAQ (reference sequence). V was shortened by 5 bases and J by 0 bases, with 11 bases between the two germline ends. In nucleotides, the CDR3 is TGTGCCAGCAGCCTGCCGGACTACTCTGGGGCCAACGTCCTGACTTTC. Its translation: CASSLPDYSGANVLTF.

The chain combines TRBV7-2 with TRBJ1-1; maybe TRBD1 (5 bases). The germline gives CDR1 SGHTA, CDR2 FQGNSA. The V and J ends lost 1 base and 1 base respectively, with 7 bases between them. This CDR3 is built from 14 residues. CDR3 nucleotide sequence: TGTGCCAGCAGCTTAGGACAGAGGAACACTGAAGCTTTCTTT. Its translation: CASSLGQRNTEAFF.

The chain combines TRBV6-5 with TRBJ1-1; D unclear. Germline lookup yields CDR1 MNHEY and CDR2 SVGAGI. The CDR3 runs to 12 residues. V was pared by 0 bases and J by 3 bases, with 2 bases between. The CDR3 DNA follows: TGTGCCAGCAGTTACTCCTACACTGAAGCTTTCTTT. It yields the protein CASSYSYTEAFF.

J is TRBJ1-1 and V is TRBV4-3, with 7 bases matching TRBD1. In germline, CDR1 is LGHNA, CDR2 YSLEER. With 2 bases clipped from V and 4 bases from J, the junction kept 4 bases outside the gene matches. This CDR3 contains 14 residues. The CDR3 protein is CASSQTTGFTEAFF. The CDR3, as DNA: TGCGCCAGCAGCCAAACGACAGGGTTCACTGAAGCTTTCTTT.

J is TRBJ1-5 and V is TRBV7-8, with TRBD1 matching 9 bases. CDR1 is SGHVS and CDR2 is FQNEAQ in the germline V gene. The CDR3 length is 15 residues. The ends lost 3 bases at V and 8 bases at J; junction bases unmatched: 8. The CDR3 DNA sequence: TGTGCCAGCAGCTTCAGGGACAGGGTAGGCGAGCCCCAGCATTTT. Protein: CASSFRDRVGEPQHF.